Listed below are T cell receptor beta chains from one sample, sequenced in a study of monozygotic twins with inflammatory bowel disease. TCRdb re-called the 5' RACE reads and shows each CDR3 protein once, DNA omitted. Found here are roughly 330,000 distinct CDR3 sequences; the top ten clones hold around 2%. Input material: blood. These receptor sequences come from a human donor with ulcerative colitis or Crohn's disease, or a healthy co-twin of an affected twin (not recorded which). The CDR3 runs from the conserved cysteine through the conserved F or W.

j_gene | v_gene | CDR3aa
TRBJ2-6 | TRBV6-1 | CARSEAQGRARANVLTF
TRBJ2-1 | TRBV27 | CASSLLESDYNEQFF
TRBJ2-3 | TRBV7-6 | CASSKRTGGTDTQYF
TRBJ2-5 | TRBV15 | CATSRETSGRGEETQYF
TRBJ1-4 | TRBV20-1 | CSAYKPRQGVVGADEKLFF
TRBJ2-1 | TRBV12-3/TRBV12-4 | CASSLLGKGFNEQFF
TRBJ2-2 | TRBV10-3 | CAISFGNTGELFF
TRBJ1-1 | TRBV11-2 | CASSMAWDTEAFF
TRBJ1-4 | TRBV7-9 | CASSPNRGARGNEKLFF
TRBJ2-7 | TRBV20-1 | CSARTSGGAYEQYF
TRBJ2-1 | TRBV12-5 | CASVPTGTGDVGEQFF
TRBJ2-3 | TRBV12-3/TRBV12-4 | CASSPSSGAYVTDTQYF
TRBJ1-4 | TRBV5-1 | CASSLAGQNEKLFF
TRBJ2-1 | TRBV3-1 | CASSQVSGGNEQFF
TRBJ2-1 | TRBV7-2 | CASSSRRLAGGYNEQFF
TRBJ1-2 | TRBV29-1 | CSVAAGQNYGYTF
TRBJ1-4 | TRBV12-3/TRBV12-4 | CASSSNWGISANEKLFF
TRBJ2-2 | TRBV5-1 | CASSGDGVGTGELFF
TRBJ2-1 | TRBV20-1 | CSARAQILGGGLNEQFF
TRBJ2-1 | TRBV28 | CASKSFLISQVAPYNEQFF
TRBJ2-5 | TRBV28 | CASSLGARGETQYF
TRBJ1-5 | TRBV4-3 | CASSQELSQPQHF
TRBJ2-4 | TRBV12-3/TRBV12-4 | CASSFSGGWEAKNIQYF
TRBJ2-3 | TRBV12-3/TRBV12-4 | CASTIWGTVGTQYF
TRBJ2-7 | TRBV20-1 | CSAKVTGNAGEQYF
TRBJ2-2 | TRBV5-1 | CASMEGVRNTGELFF
TRBJ2-3 | TRBV30 | CAWNPSAKGVDTQYF
TRBJ1-5 | TRBV7-2 | CASSLSGDTNQPQHF
TRBJ1-6 | TRBV7-2 | CASSLAVGSPLHF
TRBJ1-1 | TRBV5-1 | CASSLVLTGRTEAFF
TRBJ1-1 | TRBV7-8 | CASSSTNGNTEAFF
TRBJ1-5 | TRBV19 | CASSIGVERKPQHF
TRBJ1-5 | TRBV6-6 | CASSYYASNQPQHF
TRBJ2-1 | TRBV7-8 | CASLSAGAYNEQFF
TRBJ2-1 | TRBV15 | CATSRGGTSGRPRGTQQFF
TRBJ2-2 | TRBV5-1 | CASSFEGAGTGELFF
TRBJ2-3 | TRBV5-1 | CASSRINTGTDTQYF
TRBJ2-6 | TRBV5-6 | CASSNTGANVLTF
TRBJ2-3 | TRBV20-1 | CSAPGLAGDTDTQYF
TRBJ2-2 | TRBV7-3 | CASSSRTSVAGELFF
TRBJ1-1 | TRBV5-1 | CASRLDGQGGAFF